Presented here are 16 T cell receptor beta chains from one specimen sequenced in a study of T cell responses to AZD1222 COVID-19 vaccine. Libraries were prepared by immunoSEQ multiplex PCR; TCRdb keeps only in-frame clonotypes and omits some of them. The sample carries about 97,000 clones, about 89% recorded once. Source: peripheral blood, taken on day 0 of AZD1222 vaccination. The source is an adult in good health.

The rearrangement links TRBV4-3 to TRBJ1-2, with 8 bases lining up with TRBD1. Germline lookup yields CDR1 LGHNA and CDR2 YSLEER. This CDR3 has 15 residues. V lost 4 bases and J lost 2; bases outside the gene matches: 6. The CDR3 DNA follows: TGCGCCAGCAGCCCGCACCGGGACAGGAACTATGGCTACACCTTC. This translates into CASSPHRDRNYGYTF.

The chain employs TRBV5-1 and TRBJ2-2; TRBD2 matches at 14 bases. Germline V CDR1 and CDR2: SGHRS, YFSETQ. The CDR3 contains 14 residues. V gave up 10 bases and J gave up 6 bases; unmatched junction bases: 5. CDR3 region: CASRGLAGAGELFF. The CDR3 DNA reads TGCGCCTCCCGGGGACTAGCGGGAGCCGGGGAGCTGTTTTTT.

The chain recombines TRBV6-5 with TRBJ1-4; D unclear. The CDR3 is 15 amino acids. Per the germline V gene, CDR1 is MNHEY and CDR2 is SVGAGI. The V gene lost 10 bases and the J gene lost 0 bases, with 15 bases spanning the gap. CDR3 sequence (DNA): TGTGCCACCTCGATTATTCTTCCAACTAATGAAAAACTGTTTTTT. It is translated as CATSIILPTNEKLFF.

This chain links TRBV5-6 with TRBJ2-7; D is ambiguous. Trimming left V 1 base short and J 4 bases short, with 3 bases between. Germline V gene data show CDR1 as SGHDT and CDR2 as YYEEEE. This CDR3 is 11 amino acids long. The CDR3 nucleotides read TGTGCCAGCAGCTTGCAGTACGAGCAGTACTTC. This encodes CASSLQYEQYF.

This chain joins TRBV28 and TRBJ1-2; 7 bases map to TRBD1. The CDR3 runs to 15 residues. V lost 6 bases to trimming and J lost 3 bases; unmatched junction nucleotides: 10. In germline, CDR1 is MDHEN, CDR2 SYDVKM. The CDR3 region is CASRFLIGTDYGYTF. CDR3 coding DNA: TGTGCCAGCAGGTTCCTGATCGGGACAGACTATGGCTACACCTTC.

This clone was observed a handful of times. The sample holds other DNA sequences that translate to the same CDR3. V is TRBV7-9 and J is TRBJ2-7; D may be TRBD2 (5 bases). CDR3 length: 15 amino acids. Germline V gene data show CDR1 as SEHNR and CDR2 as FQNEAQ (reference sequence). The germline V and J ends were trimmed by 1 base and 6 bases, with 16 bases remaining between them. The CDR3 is CASSLGVGLATEQYF. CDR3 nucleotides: TGTGCCAGCAGCTTAGGTGTCGGGCTAGCTACCGAGCAGTACTTC.

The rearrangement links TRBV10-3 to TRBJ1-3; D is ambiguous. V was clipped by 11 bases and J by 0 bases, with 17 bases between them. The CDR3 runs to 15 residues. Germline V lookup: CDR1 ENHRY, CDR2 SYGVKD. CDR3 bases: TGTGCCTCCCACTCGGGCAGTAGCTCTGGAAACACCATATATTTT. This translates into CASHSGSSSGNTIYF.

The CDR3 loop is CATSSRARETQYF. DNA of the CDR3: TGTGCCACCAGCTCACGAGCGAGAGAGACCCAGTACTTC. The rearrangement joins TRBV15 to TRBJ2-5; D is undetermined. V was clipped by 5 bases and J by 4 bases, with 11 bases between them. The V gene's germline CDR1 is LNHNV and CDR2 YYDKDF (reference sequence). The CDR3 is made up of 13 amino acids.

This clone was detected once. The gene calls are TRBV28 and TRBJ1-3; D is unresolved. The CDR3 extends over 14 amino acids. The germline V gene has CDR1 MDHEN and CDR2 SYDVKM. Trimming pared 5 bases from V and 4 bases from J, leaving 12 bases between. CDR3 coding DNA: TGTGCCAGCAGTCCACTGATTGCCGGAAACACCATATATTTT. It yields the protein CASSPLIAGNTIYF.

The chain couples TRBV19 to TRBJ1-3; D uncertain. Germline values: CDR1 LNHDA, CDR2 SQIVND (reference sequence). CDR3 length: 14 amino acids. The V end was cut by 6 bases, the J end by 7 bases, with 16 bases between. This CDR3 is CASSPAQSWNTIYF. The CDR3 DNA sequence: TGTGCCAGTAGCCCAGCACAGTCTTGGAACACCATATATTTT. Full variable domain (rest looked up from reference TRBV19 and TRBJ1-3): DGGITQSPKYLFRKEGQNVTLSCEQNLNHDAMYWYRQDPGQGLRLIYYSQIVNDFQKGDIAEGYSVSREKKESFPLTVTSAQKNPTAFYLCASSPAQSWNTIYFGEGSWLTVV.

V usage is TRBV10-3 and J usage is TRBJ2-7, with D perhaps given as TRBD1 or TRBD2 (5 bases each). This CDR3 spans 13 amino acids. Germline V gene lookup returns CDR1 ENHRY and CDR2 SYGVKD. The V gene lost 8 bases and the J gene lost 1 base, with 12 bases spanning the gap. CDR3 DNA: TGTGCCATCTCGAGGGGTCGGTCCTACGAGCAGTACTTC. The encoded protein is CAISRGRSYEQYF.

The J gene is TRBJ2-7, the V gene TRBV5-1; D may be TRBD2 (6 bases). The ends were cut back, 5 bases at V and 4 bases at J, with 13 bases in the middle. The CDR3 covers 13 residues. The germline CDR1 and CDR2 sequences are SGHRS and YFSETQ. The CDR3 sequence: CASRGGGAYEQYF. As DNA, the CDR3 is TGCGCCAGCAGGGGTGGAGGGGCTTACGAGCAGTACTTC.

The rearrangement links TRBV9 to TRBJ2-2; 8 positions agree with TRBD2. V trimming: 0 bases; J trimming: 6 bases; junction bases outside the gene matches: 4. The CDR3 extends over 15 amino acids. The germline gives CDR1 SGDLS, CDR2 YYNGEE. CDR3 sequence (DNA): TGTGCCAGCAGCGTAGCGGGAGGGTCCCCCGGGGAGCTGTTTTTT. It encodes CASSVAGGSPGELFF.

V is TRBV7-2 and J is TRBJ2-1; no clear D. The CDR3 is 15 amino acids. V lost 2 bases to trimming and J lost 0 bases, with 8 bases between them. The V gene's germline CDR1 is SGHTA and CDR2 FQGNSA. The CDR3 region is CASSLLPSSYNEQFF. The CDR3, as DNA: TGTGCCAGCAGCTTACTCCCCAGCTCCTACAATGAGCAGTTCTTC. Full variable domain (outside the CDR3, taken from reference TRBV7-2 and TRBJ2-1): GAGVSQSPSNKVTEKGKDVELRCDPISGHTALYWYRQSLGQGLEFLIYFQGNSAPDKSGLPSDRFSAERTGGSVSTLTIQRTQQEDSAVYLCASSLLPSSYNEQFFGPGTRLTVL.

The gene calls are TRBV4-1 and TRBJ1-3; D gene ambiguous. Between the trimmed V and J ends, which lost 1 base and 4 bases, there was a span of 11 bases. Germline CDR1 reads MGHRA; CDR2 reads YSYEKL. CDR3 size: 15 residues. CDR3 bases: TGCGCCAGCAGCCAAGGCTCGGGCCAAGGAAACACCATATATTTT. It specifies CASSQGSGQGNTIYF.

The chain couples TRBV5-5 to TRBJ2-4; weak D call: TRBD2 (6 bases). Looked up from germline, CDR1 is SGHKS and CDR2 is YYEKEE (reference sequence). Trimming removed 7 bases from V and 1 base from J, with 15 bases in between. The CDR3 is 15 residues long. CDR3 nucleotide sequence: TGTGCCAGCGGTACCCCTCGGGGGGCCAAAAACATTCAGTACTTC. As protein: CASGTPRGAKNIQYF. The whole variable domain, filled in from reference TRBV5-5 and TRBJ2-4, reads DAGVTQSPTHLIKTRGQQVTLRCSPISGHKSVSWYQQVLGQGPQFIFQYYEKEERGRGNFPDRFSARQFPNYSSELNVNALLLGDSALYLCASGTPRGAKNIQYFGAGTRLSVL.